Listed below are T cell receptor beta chains from one sample, sequenced in a study of a mutant IDH1 vaccine in newly diagnosed glioma. The antigens for these receptors are not known. TCRdb's copy holds only in-frame clones and misses some; the assay was immunoSEQ multiplex PCR. The table shows about 55,000 clones, with about four fifths occurring only once. The sequenced sample was PBMCs, obtained from a glioma patient whose treatment included an IDH1 peptide vaccine. Every receptor here comes from a man between 40 and 49 years old with glioma. CDR3s include the opening cysteine and the closing phenylalanine or tryptophan. Fields, in order: V gene, J gene, CDR3 protein.

v_call: TRBV6-6
j_call: TRBJ1-2
cdr3_aa: CASSYSPGQYYGYTF

v_call: TRBV2
j_call: TRBJ1-5
cdr3_aa: CASSEDQFNQPQHF

v_call: TRBV2
j_call: TRBJ1-4
cdr3_aa: CASRSTPGVEKLFF

v_call: TRBV5-6
j_call: TRBJ2-7
cdr3_aa: CASTYFGRNEQYF

v_call: TRBV15
j_call: TRBJ2-3
cdr3_aa: CATSPRGMSGGATDTQYF

v_call: TRBV9
j_call: TRBJ2-3
cdr3_aa: CASSASGAFTDTQYF

v_call: TRBV4-1
j_call: TRBJ1-1
cdr3_aa: CASSQDLWGNTEAFF

v_call: TRBV30
j_call: TRBJ2-7
cdr3_aa: CAWGDGRLPYEQYF

v_call: TRBV6-5
j_call: TRBJ1-2
cdr3_aa: CASSYSPGGLSGYTF

v_call: TRBV19
j_call: TRBJ1-1
cdr3_aa: CASSIGGRNTEAFF

v_call: TRBV5-4
j_call: TRBJ2-7
cdr3_aa: CASSNGFYEQYF

v_call: TRBV6-6
j_call: TRBJ1-5
cdr3_aa: CAMHRLRDHNQPQHF

v_call: TRBV5-1
j_call: TRBJ2-3
cdr3_aa: CASSYYSGGAGDTQYF

v_call: TRBV7-6
j_call: TRBJ1-2
cdr3_aa: CASSPTGYNYGYTF

v_call: TRBV5-1
j_call: TRBJ2-3
cdr3_aa: CASSTGLATDTQYF

v_call: TRBV13
j_call: TRBJ1-2
cdr3_aa: CASSFSGGDYGYTF

v_call: TRBV6-1
j_call: TRBJ1-4
cdr3_aa: CASSEDTSTNEKLFF

v_call: TRBV9
j_call: TRBJ2-1
cdr3_aa: CASSPGGASNEQFF

v_call: TRBV9
j_call: TRBJ1-2
cdr3_aa: CASSAQTGPPNYGYTF

v_call: TRBV7-9
j_call: TRBJ2-1
cdr3_aa: CASSRGAGDEQFF

v_call: TRBV5-1
j_call: TRBJ2-2
cdr3_aa: CAIKRNTGELFF

v_call: TRBV21-1
j_call: TRBJ1-3
cdr3_aa: CASSITGGAGNTIYF

v_call: TRBV4-1
j_call: TRBJ1-2
cdr3_aa: CASSQEGRGDYGYTF

v_call: TRBV6-5
j_call: TRBJ1-3
cdr3_aa: CASRQDSTYTIYF

v_call: TRBV7-9
j_call: TRBJ2-7
cdr3_aa: CASSLGPRDRVYEQYF

v_call: TRBV30
j_call: TRBJ1-2
cdr3_aa: CAWSKRDTSYYGYTF

v_call: TRBV4-1
j_call: TRBJ2-5
cdr3_aa: CASSQGRGAGQETQYF

v_call: TRBV6-6
j_call: TRBJ1-1
cdr3_aa: CASSYSDRNTEAFF